The 20 T cell receptor beta chains reported below all come from one sample, sequenced in a study of control samples from healthy donors and cancer patients. Here immunoSEQ multiplex PCR was the method, and the copy in TCRdb shows in-frame clones only, minus some. Of some 410,000 clones in the sample, around 90% were seen once. The sequencing sample was made of PBMCs. The receptors shown here come from a man aged 40-49 years with head and neck cancer.

The rearrangement joins TRBV4-1 to TRBJ1-2; 9 nucleotides line up with TRBD1. There are 16 residues in the CDR3. Unmatched junction bases numbered 13, after V lost 3 bases and J lost 8 bases. Looked up from germline, CDR1 is MGHRA and CDR2 is YSYEKL. The CDR3 loop is CASSHIRLQGARGYTF. Here the CDR3 DNA reads TGCGCCAGCAGCCATATTCGACTACAGGGGGCGCGGGGCTACACCTTC.

In the case of this clone: At the DNA level, this CDR3 is encoded by other sequences in the same sample as well. This sequence joins TRBV6-5 and TRBJ2-1; D is unclear. The CDR3 totals 11 residues. Germline-derived CDR1 and CDR2 are MNHEY and SVGAGI. With 6 bases removed from V and 4 bases from J, the gap between germline ends came to 4 bases. The CDR3 region is CASRAYNEQFF. CDR3 DNA: TGTGCCAGCAGGGCATACAATGAGCAGTTCTTC.

The genes are TRBV7-2 and TRBJ2-1; the match to TRBD2 covers 9 bases. V gave up 1 base and J gave up 4 bases; unmatched junction bases: 8. CDR3 length: 17 amino acids. From germline, CDR1 is SGHTA and CDR2 FQGNSA. The CDR3 reads CASSLGSERGAYNEQFF. The CDR3 coding sequence is TGTGCCAGCAGCTTAGGGTCTGAGCGGGGGGCGTACAATGAGCAGTTCTTC.

The J gene is TRBJ1-5, the V gene TRBV28, with D unclear. CDR3 length: 15 amino acids. Trimming left V 6 bases short and J 0 bases short, with 12 bases between. Germline assignment: CDR1 MDHEN and CDR2 SYDVKM. This CDR3 reads CASRSPSYSNQPQHF. The CDR3 coding sequence is TGTGCCAGCAGATCCCCCTCCTATAGCAATCAGCCCCAGCATTTT.

The chain links TRBV3-1 (or the pseudogene TRBV3-2) to TRBJ1-3; TRBD1 might be the D (5 bases). CDR1 is LGHDT, CDR2 YNNKEL, per germline (reference sequence). The CDR3 runs 15 residues. V was shortened by 3 bases and J by 4 bases, with 13 bases between the two germline ends. The CDR3 DNA reads as TGTGCCAGCAGCCACTTCAGGGTGCACGGAAACACCATATATTTT. It codes for CASSHFRVHGNTIYF.

The genes are TRBV10-1 and TRBJ1-1, with D unresolved. V was clipped by 6 bases and J by 6 bases, with 17 bases between them. CDR1 WNHNN and CDR2 SYGVQD come from the germline V gene (reference sequence). CDR3 size: 14 residues. In nucleotides, the CDR3 is TGCGCCAGCAGCCCGCGGGTCAGGACGTCTGAAGCTTTCTTT. Residues: CASSPRVRTSEAFF.

CDR3 amino acids: CASKRGANYGYTF. In DNA, the CDR3 is TGTGCCAGCAAACGGGGGGCTAACTATGGCTACACCTTC. V gene TRBV25-1 combines with J gene TRBJ1-2, with D maybe TRBD1 (5 bases). V was trimmed by 7 bases and J by 0 bases, leaving 9 bases between them. In germline, CDR1 is MGHDK, CDR2 SYGVNS. The CDR3 extends over 13 amino acids.

The table lists this clone with a count of one. The V gene is TRBV4-3, the J gene TRBJ2-1; D possibly corresponds to TRBD1 (7 bases). V was pared by 0 bases and J by 8 bases, with 20 bases between. Germline loops: CDR1 LGHNA, CDR2 YSLEER. This CDR3 is 17 amino acids long. CDR3 in DNA: TGCGCCAGCAGCCAAGATCTGTTGGGCAGGGGGGCCGATGAGCAGTTCTTC. Translation: CASSQDLLGRGADEQFF.

The CDR3 bases are TGTGCCAGTAGCGAGAGCCTACAGGTGCTGAGCAAAAACATTCAGTACTTC. Its protein product is CASSESLQVLSKNIQYF. The rearrangement joins TRBV19 to TRBJ2-4; TRBD1 might be the D (5 bases). Trimming cost V 6 bases and J 3 bases, with 21 bases left between them. The CDR3 totals 17 residues. Germline CDR1 and CDR2: LNHDA and SQIVND (reference sequence).

The rearrangement joins TRBV30 to TRBJ1-1, with a possible D match to TRBD1 (6 bases). Trimming stripped 5 bases from V and 0 bases from J, with 10 bases between. The CDR3 contains 13 residues. The V gene's germline CDR1 is GTSNPN and CDR2 SVGIG (reference sequence). The CDR3 bases are TGTGCCTGGCCAGGGGATATGAACACTGAAGCTTTCTTT. Translated, it gives CAWPGDMNTEAFF.

The chain is built from TRBV30 and TRBJ1-1; tentative D call: TRBD1 (5 bases). The ends were cut back, 4 bases at V and 4 bases at J, with 10 bases in the middle. The CDR3 totals 12 residues. Germline V gene lookup returns CDR1 GTSNPN and CDR2 SVGIG (reference sequence). CDR3 DNA sequence: TGTGCCTGGAATGGGGGAACCACTGAAGCTTTCTTT. This encodes CAWNGGTTEAFF. The complete variable domain, with remaining parts taken from reference TRBV30 and TRBJ1-1, reads SQTIHQWPATLVQPVGSPLSLECTVEGTSNPNLYWYRQAAGRGLQLLFYSVGIGQISSEVPQNLSASRPQDRQFILSSKKLLLSDSGFYLCAWNGGTTEAFFGQGTRLTVV.

This chain connects TRBV5-4 to TRBJ2-5; maybe TRBD1 (5 bases). The germline V gene has CDR1 SGHNT and CDR2 YYREEE (reference sequence). The CDR3 spans 13 residues. Trimming took 3 bases from V and 4 from J, leaving 10 bases between them. The CDR3 DNA is TGTGCCAGCAGCTCAGGGAACGGAGAGACCCAGTACTTC. Protein product: CASSSGNGETQYF.

V and J are TRBV11-2 and TRBJ2-5; D not resolved. CDR1 and CDR2 from the germline V gene are SGHAT and FQNNGV. This CDR3 is 13 amino acids long. The ends were cut back, 2 bases at V and 1 base at J, with 5 bases in the middle. The CDR3 DNA follows: TGTGCCAGCAGCTTACACAGCCAAGAGACCCAGTACTTC. As protein: CASSLHSQETQYF.

The chain recombines TRBV6-5 with TRBJ2-1, with 7 nucleotides matching TRBD1. Germline values: CDR1 MNHEY, CDR2 SVGAGI. The CDR3 consists of 15 residues. V lost 2 bases to trimming and J lost 2 bases; unmatched junction nucleotides: 3. CDR3 DNA: TGTGCCAGCAGTTACGAGGGGGCCACCTACAATGAGCAGTTCTTC. This sequence encodes CASSYEGATYNEQFF.

This clone was seen more than once but under ten times. The chain recombines TRBV5-1 with TRBJ2-5, with 9 nucleotides matching TRBD2. CDR1 is SGHRS and CDR2 is YFSETQ in the germline V gene. The CDR3 is 16 amino acids. V was clipped by 1 base and J by 5 bases; unmatched bases: 9. The CDR3 nucleotides read TGCGCCAGCAGCTTGTCGCCTAGCGGGGAGTGGGAGACCCAGTACTTC. Amino acid sequence: CASSLSPSGEWETQYF.

This rearrangement joins TRBV19 to TRBJ1-5; D perhaps matches TRBD1 (5 bases). Trimming cost V 7 bases and J 3 bases, with 13 bases left between them. The CDR3 is made up of 14 amino acids. Germline assignment: CDR1 LNHDA and CDR2 SQIVND (reference sequence). The CDR3 region is CASNIRDFNQPQHF. The DNA of the CDR3 is TGTGCCAGTAATATCCGGGACTTCAATCAGCCCCAGCATTTT.

The rearrangement links TRBV28 to TRBJ2-1; D perhaps matches TRBD1 (6 bases). Trimming shortened V by 6 bases and J by 8 bases, and 20 bases separated the two germline ends. This CDR3 region has 15 residues. Germline V gives CDR1 MDHEN, CDR2 SYDVKM. The CDR3 loop is CASSLRRDIIHEQFF. The DNA for the CDR3 is TGTGCCAGCAGCCTACGCAGGGACATAATCCATGAGCAGTTCTTC.

J is TRBJ1-5 and V is TRBV7-2; D remains ambiguous. The CDR3 is 12 amino acids. Germline V gene data show CDR1 as SGHTA and CDR2 as FQGNSA. The V end was cut by 4 bases, the J end by 11 bases, with 12 bases between. The CDR3 nucleotides are TGTGCCAGCAGCTCGGGAGGTTCTGCCCAGCATTTT. Its protein product is CASSSGGSAQHF.

This chain joins TRBV7-2 and TRBJ1-1; D is unclear. The CDR3 length is 13 residues. V was cut by 7 bases and J by 1 base, with 10 bases left in between. Germline V gene lookup returns CDR1 SGHTA and CDR2 FQGNSA. The CDR3 spells CASTLRRNTEAFF. CDR3 bases: TGTGCCAGCACCCTTCGTAGGAACACTGAAGCTTTCTTT.

V gene TRBV12-5 combines with J gene TRBJ2-2; D is ambiguous. V was shortened by 6 bases and J by 1 base, with 6 bases between the two germline ends. The CDR3 sequence is 13 residues long. Germline values: CDR1 LGHNT, CDR2 FRNRAP. The CDR3 reads CASGTVNTGELFF. Here the CDR3 DNA reads TGTGCTAGTGGGACGGTGAACACCGGGGAGCTGTTTTTT.